These 6 T cell receptor beta chains were all obtained from the same sample, sequenced in a study of CD8+ T cells in alopecia areata. The sequencing template was cDNA reverse transcribed from extracted RNA. Sequenced by immunoSEQ multiplex PCR; TCRdb stores in-frame clones only, minus some. The sample records roughly 120,000 clones, 55% to 65% being singletons. The sequenced sample consisted of CD4+ T cells sorted from blood. Receptor source: a human donor in good health.

The rearrangement joins TRBV6-5 to TRBJ1-6; D may be TRBD1 (6 bases). Germline V gene sequence: CDR1 MNHEY, CDR2 SVGAGI. The CDR3 has 14 amino acids. The V end lost 2 bases, the J end lost 8 bases, and 10 bases lay between the germline ends. The CDR3, as DNA: TGTGCCAGCAGTTACAGGGGGAGATATTCACCCCTCCACTTT. It translates to CASSYRGRYSPLHF.

A single count supports this clone. The rearrangement links TRBV25-1 to TRBJ1-2, with D perhaps TRBD1 (6 bases). The CDR3 loop spans 13 amino acids. V lost 6 bases, J lost 8 bases, and 16 bases lay in between. The germline gives CDR1 MGHDK, CDR2 SYGVNS. The CDR3 sequence is CASSAGGRRGYTF. DNA of the CDR3: TGTGCCAGCAGCGCTGGGGGGCGAAGGGGCTACACCTTC.

This clone was recorded once. The V and J genes are TRBV20-1 and TRBJ1-1, with D unresolved. The CDR3 runs 11 residues. Germline V lookup: CDR1 DFQATT, CDR2 SNEGSKA (reference sequence). V was shortened by 2 bases and J by 4 bases, with 5 bases between the two germline ends. The CDR3 DNA reads as TGCAGTGCTAGATCCCTCACTGAAGCTTTCTTT. Its protein product is CSARSLTEAFF.

The chain couples TRBV2 to TRBJ1-1; TRBD1 is a possible D gene (5 bases). Germline V gene data show CDR1 as SNHLY and CDR2 as FYNNEI. The V end was cut by 8 bases, the J end by 4 bases, with 14 bases between. The CDR3 is made up of 13 amino acids. This CDR3 reads CASGRQRITEAFF. In DNA form, the CDR3 reads TGTGCCAGCGGCAGACAGAGGATCACTGAAGCTTTCTTT.

J is TRBJ1-1 and V is TRBV13; D call uncertain. Looked up from germline, CDR1 is PRHDT and CDR2 is FYEKMQ (reference sequence). The CDR3 runs to 15 residues. Between the trimmed V and J ends, which lost 1 base and 0 bases, there was a span of 9 bases. CDR3 coding DNA: TGTGCCAGCAGCTTAGCGGGCCGAATGAACACTGAAGCTTTCTTT. Protein: CASSLAGRMNTEAFF.

This chain uses TRBV28 with TRBJ2-1, with unresolved D. The CDR3 spans 12 residues. The germline V and J ends were trimmed by 10 bases and 7 bases, with 14 bases remaining between them. Per the germline V gene, CDR1 is MDHEN and CDR2 is SYDVKM. In DNA, the CDR3 is TGTGCCACCGCGGCCCGGCAGAATGAGCAGTTCTTC. Translating it yields CATAARQNEQFF.